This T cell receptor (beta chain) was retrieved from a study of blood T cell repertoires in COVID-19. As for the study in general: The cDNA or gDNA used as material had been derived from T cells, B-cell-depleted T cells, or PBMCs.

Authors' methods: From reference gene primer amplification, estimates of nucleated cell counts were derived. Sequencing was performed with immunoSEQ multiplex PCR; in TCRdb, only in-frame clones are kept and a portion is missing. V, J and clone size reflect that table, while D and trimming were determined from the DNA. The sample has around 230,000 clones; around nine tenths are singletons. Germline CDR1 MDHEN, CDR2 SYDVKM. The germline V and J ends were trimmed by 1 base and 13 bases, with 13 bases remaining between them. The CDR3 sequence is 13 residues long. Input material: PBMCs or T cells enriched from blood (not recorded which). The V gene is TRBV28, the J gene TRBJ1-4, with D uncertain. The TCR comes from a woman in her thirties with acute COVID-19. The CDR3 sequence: CASSLSMSPLLFF. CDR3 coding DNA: TGTGCCAGCAGTTTATCCATGAGCCCTCTACTGTTTTTT.